These 14 T cell receptor beta chains share one sample of origin, sequenced in a study of Ad26.COV2.S vaccination and SARS-CoV-2 variants. Treatment defined: around 19 received Ad26.COV2.S at low or high dose, single or two shots; about 5 received placebo; per-sample allocation not given. Day 63 after the first vaccine or placebo injection was the time point for sampling. The protocol was immunoSEQ multiplex PCR, while the TCRdb copy is restricted to in-frame clones and leaves out a portion. The profile shows fewer than 900,000 clones, 70% to 90% of them singletons. This material consisted of peripheral blood, taken in a trial of Ad26.COV2.S vaccine versus placebo. The receptors were sampled from a person aged 18-65 years who received the Ad26.COV2.S COVID-19 vaccine or a placebo.

The chain recombines TRBV27 with TRBJ2-7, with D perhaps matching TRBD1 (6 bases). Germline loops: CDR1 MNHEY, CDR2 SMNVEV (reference sequence). The CDR3 is 16 amino acids. Trimming took off 4 bases at V and 1 base at J, with 17 bases between the two ends. As DNA, the CDR3 is TGTGCCAGCAGTTCCAAGAGACAGGCCTGGTCCTACGAGCAGTACTTC. As protein: CASSSKRQAWSYEQYF.

The J gene is TRBJ1-1, the V gene TRBV27, with TRBD1 matching over 10 bases. Germline V gene data show CDR1 as MNHEY and CDR2 as SMNVEV (reference sequence). Unmatched junction bases numbered 11, after V lost 5 bases and J lost 5 bases. The CDR3 totals 16 residues. The CDR3: CASSPPGQGRSTEAFF. CDR3 bases: TGTGCCAGCAGTCCCCCGGGACAGGGGAGGAGTACTGAAGCTTTCTTT.

With regard to this clone: One end of the junction varies from germline; a read error may be responsible. The CDR3 loop reads CAGSSGTVQETQYF. The CDR3 DNA is TGTGCCGGTAGTAGCGGGACAGTACAAGAGACCCAGTACTTC. The chain joins TRBV19 to TRBJ2-5, with D perhaps TRBD2 (8 bases). CDR1 is LNHDA, CDR2 SQIVND, per germline (reference sequence). This CDR3 region has 14 residues.

V usage is TRBV5-1 and J usage is TRBJ1-2; 9 bases are a match to TRBD1. The trim removed 4 bases at V and 2 bases at J, leaving 9 bases unmatched. In germline, CDR1 is SGHRS, CDR2 YFSETQ. The CDR3 loop spans 16 amino acids. CDR3 loop: CASSLSGTGSNYGYTF. CDR3 in DNA: TGCGCCAGCAGCCTAAGCGGGACAGGGTCGAACTATGGCTACACCTTC.

The chain couples TRBV29-1 to TRBJ1-4; D might be TRBD1 (5 bases). The CDR3 sequence is 14 residues long. Trimming shortened V by 4 bases and J by 7 bases, and 16 bases separated the two germline ends. Germline V CDR1 and CDR2: SQVTM, ANQGSEA. Written as DNA, the CDR3 is TGCAGCGTTGGGGACCCGCGTGGGGGTGAAAAACTGTTTTTT. Protein product: CSVGDPRGGEKLFF.

V usage is TRBV15 and J usage is TRBJ1-2, with D unresolved. The germline V and J ends were trimmed by 0 bases and 4 bases, with 15 bases remaining between them. Germline V CDR1 and CDR2: LNHNV, YYDKDF (reference sequence). The CDR3 runs 16 residues. The CDR3 protein is CATSRDGPGSVYGYTF. CDR3 DNA: TGTGCCACCAGCAGAGATGGTCCGGGATCGGTCTATGGCTACACCTTC.

The rearrangement links TRBV10-3 to TRBJ2-7; 7 bases align to TRBD2. After removal of 3 bases from V and 1 base from J, the junction contained 9 bases not matched to a gene. CDR3 size: 16 residues. Germline V CDR1 and CDR2: ENHRY, SYGVKD. This CDR3 reads CAISDPSGQRSYEQYF. For the CDR3, the DNA is TGTGCCATCAGTGACCCTAGCGGACAAAGATCCTACGAGCAGTACTTC.

This clone appeared once. J is TRBJ2-7 and V is TRBV19, with a possible D match to TRBD1 (6 bases). CDR3 length: 14 amino acids. Germline CDR1 LNHDA, CDR2 SQIVND (reference sequence). Trimming took off 5 bases at V and 0 bases at J, with 11 bases between the two ends. The CDR3 here is CASSATGSSYEQYF. As DNA, the CDR3 is TGTGCCAGTAGTGCCACAGGGAGCTCCTACGAGCAGTACTTC. The variable domain in full, completed from reference TRBV19 and TRBJ2-7, reads DGGITQSPKYLFRKEGQNVTLSCEQNLNHDAMYWYRQDPGQGLRLIYYSQIVNDFQKGDIAEGYSVSREKKESFPLTVTSAQKNPTAFYLCASSATGSSYEQYFGPGTRLTVT.

The J gene is TRBJ1-2, the V gene TRBV14; 8 bases fit TRBD1. Germline V lookup: CDR1 SGHDN, CDR2 FVKESK. The CDR3 sequence is 15 residues long. Trimming removed 2 bases from V and 8 bases from J; junction bases left unmatched: 10. CDR3 in DNA: TGTGCCAGCAGCCAAAACCCACCGACAGGGGAAGGCTACACCTTC. It yields the protein CASSQNPPTGEGYTF.

The chain joins TRBV3-1 (or the pseudogene TRBV3-2) to TRBJ2-7, with TRBD1 identical over 7 bases. After removal of 2 bases from V and 2 bases from J, the junction contained 12 bases not matched to a gene. This CDR3 spans 17 amino acids. CDR1 LGHDT and CDR2 YNNKEL come from the germline V gene (reference sequence). The CDR3 here is CASSQYDRVLPTYEQYF. DNA for the CDR3: TGTGCCAGCAGCCAATATGACAGGGTCCTCCCAACCTACGAGCAGTACTTC.

This chain uses TRBV7-9 with TRBJ2-6; either TRBD1 or TRBD2 may supply D (6 bases each). CDR1 and CDR2 (germline): SEHNR, FQNEAQ (reference sequence). The CDR3 totals 18 residues. Deletions cut 5 bases from V and 0 bases from J, with 17 bases between. This chain's CDR3 is CASSPSRGLYSGANVLTF. DNA of the CDR3: TGTGCCAGCAGCCCTAGTCGGGGGCTCTACTCTGGGGCCAACGTCCTGACTTTC. Together with reference TRBV7-9 and TRBJ2-6, the CDR3 gives the full variable domain: DTGVSQNPRHKITKRGQNVTFRCDPISEHNRLYWYRQTLGQGPEFLTYFQNEAQLEKSRLLSDRFSAERPKGSFSTLEIQRTEQGDSAMYLCASSPSRGLYSGANVLTFGAGSRLTVL.

The chain links TRBV18 to TRBJ2-5; TRBD1 matches at 7 bases. The CDR3 runs to 17 residues. The V segment lost 6 bases and the J segment 5 bases; nucleotides outside the gene matches: 18. CDR1 is KGHSH, CDR2 LQKENI, per germline. The CDR3 DNA follows: TGTGCCAGCTCCGCCGGGTCCAGGGGGACAGTCGGGGAGACCCAGTACTTC. Its protein product is CASSAGSRGTVGETQYF.

The chain employs TRBV19 and TRBJ2-1; possibly TRBD1 or TRBD2 for D (5 bases each). The germline V gene encodes CDR1 LNHDA and CDR2 SQIVND (reference sequence). Trimming took off 4 bases at V and 4 bases at J, with 14 bases between the two ends. The CDR3 consists of 15 residues. The CDR3 nucleotides read TGTGCCAGTAGTAGTGAGGGGTTGGGATACAATGAGCAGTTCTTC. Amino acids: CASSSEGLGYNEQFF.

This clone was detected only once. This chain links TRBV7-9 with TRBJ1-2, with D hard to call. The germline CDR1 and CDR2 sequences are SEHNR and FQNEAQ (reference sequence). V lost 3 bases and J 4 bases, leaving 9 bases between the germline ends. The length of the CDR3 is 13 residues. This CDR3 reads CASSFAGIYGYTF. CDR3 nucleotide sequence: TGTGCCAGCAGCTTTGCTGGCATCTATGGCTACACCTTC.